Listed here are 22 T cell receptor beta chains from one sample, sequenced in a study of blood T cell repertoires in COVID-19. Using immunoSEQ multiplex PCR, the repertoire was profiled, and TCRdb retains in-frame clones only, with some absent. Of 300,000 or so clones listed, about 87% were seen once; the top ten hold about 4%. Sequenced sample: peripheral blood. The receptor source for this set is a woman between 40 and 55 years old with acute or convalescent COVID-19.

The rearrangement joins TRBV3-1 (or the pseudogene TRBV3-2) to TRBJ1-1; maybe TRBD1 (6 bases). Germline V lookup: CDR1 LGHDT, CDR2 YNNKEL (reference sequence). With 0 bases removed from V and 4 bases from J, the gap between germline ends came to 30 bases. There are 21 residues in the CDR3. The CDR3 protein is CASSQDPSWHGGSRGATEAFF. Written as DNA, the CDR3 is TGTGCCAGCAGCCAAGATCCTTCTTGGCACGGTGGCTCCCGGGGGGCCACTGAAGCTTTCTTT.

CDR3 sequence reads: CASSPNTYLPIAAFF. The CDR3 DNA follows: TGTGCCAGCAGCCCAAATACCTACCTGCCGATCGCTGCTTTCTTT. This sequence joins TRBV6-5 and TRBJ1-1; D not certain. The V gene lost 6 bases and the J gene lost 11 bases, with 25 bases spanning the gap. From germline, CDR1 is MNHEY and CDR2 SVGAGI. The CDR3 sequence is 15 residues long.

The J gene is TRBJ2-1, the V gene TRBV10-3; D possibly corresponds to TRBD2 (6 bases). CDR3 length: 12 residues. Looked up from germline, CDR1 is ENHRY and CDR2 is SYGVKD. The V and J ends lost 5 bases and 8 bases respectively, with 10 bases between them. This CDR3 reads CAISNRDYEQFF. Written as DNA, the CDR3 is TGTGCCATCAGTAACCGGGACTATGAGCAGTTCTTC.

This clone was picked up a small number of times. The rearrangement uses TRBV6-1 and TRBJ1-4; D may be TRBD1 (5 bases). Germline V gives CDR1 MNHNS, CDR2 SASEGT. This CDR3 has 15 residues. V was clipped by 2 bases and J by 8 bases, with 15 bases between them. CDR3 nucleotides: TGTGCCAGCAGTGAATCCCAGGGATCCGGGGAAAAACTGTTTTTT. Encoded protein: CASSESQGSGEKLFF.

V is TRBV18 and J is TRBJ2-7; D might be TRBD2 (5 bases). Germline V gene data show CDR1 as KGHSH and CDR2 as LQKENI. The V gene lost 2 bases and the J gene lost 0 bases, with 14 bases spanning the gap. The CDR3 spans 16 residues. Written as DNA, the CDR3 is TGTGCCAGCTCACCAGCGGGCGGCCCGAGCTCCTACGAGCAGTACGTC. This translates into CASSPAGGPSSYEQYV.

The chain uses TRBV2 and TRBJ1-1, with D maybe TRBD1 (6 bases). Per germline, CDR1 SNHLY and CDR2 FYNNEI. The CDR3 runs to 13 residues. Trimming took off 0 bases at V and 9 bases at J, with 11 bases between the two ends. The CDR3 here is CASSEAHQGKAFF. For the CDR3, the DNA is TGTGCCAGCAGTGAAGCGCATCAGGGGAAAGCTTTCTTT. The variable domain in full, completed from reference TRBV2 and TRBJ1-1, reads EPEVTQTPSHQVTQMGQEVILRCVPISNHLYFYWYRQILGQKVEFLVSFYNNEISEKSEIFDDQFSVERPDGSNFTLKIRSTKLEDSAMYFCASSEAHQGKAFFGQGTRLTVV.

For the CDR3, the DNA is TGCGCCAGCAGCTCGGGACTAGCAGAAGAGACCCAGTACTTC. It encodes CASSSGLAEETQYF. This rearrangement joins TRBV5-1 to TRBJ2-5; the match to TRBD2 covers 9 bases. Trimming at V came to 3 bases and at J to 3 bases, leaving 3 bases not matched to a gene. The germline V gene has CDR1 SGHRS and CDR2 YFSETQ. The CDR3 runs 14 residues.

The chain carries TRBV5-4 and TRBJ2-4; D gene unclear. Trimming took off 0 bases at V and 4 bases at J, with 5 bases between the two ends. CDR1 SGHNT and CDR2 YYREEE come from the germline V gene (reference sequence). This CDR3 has 13 amino acids. CDR3 in DNA: TGTGCCAGCAGCTTGGCCCCGAAAAACATTCAGTACTTC. Translation: CASSLAPKNIQYF.

CDR3 nucleotides: TGTGCCAGCAGTGAGGGGCCCAGGGGGTGGACTGGCTACACCTTC. Residues: CASSEGPRGWTGYTF. The chain combines TRBV6-1 with TRBJ1-2, with TRBD1 identical over 7 bases. After removal of 3 bases from V and 7 bases from J, the junction contained 11 bases not matched to a gene. Germline CDR1 is MNHNS and CDR2 is SASEGT. CDR3 length: 15 residues.

The chain is built from TRBV5-1 and TRBJ2-3; D might be TRBD1 (7 bases). The germline V gene encodes CDR1 SGHRS and CDR2 YFSETQ. CDR3 size: 15 residues. V lost 4 bases, J lost 1 base, and 13 bases lay in between. In DNA, the CDR3 is TGCGCCAGCAGCCGGACTACAGGGGGCACAGATACGCAGTATTTT. It translates to CASSRTTGGTDTQYF.

The rearrangement uses TRBV2 and TRBJ1-4; no definite D call. This CDR3 is 14 amino acids long. The V gene lost 1 base and the J gene lost 4 bases, with 7 bases spanning the gap. Germline loops: CDR1 SNHLY, CDR2 FYNNEI. Here the CDR3 DNA reads TGTGCCAGCAGTGAAGGGGCCTTTAATGAAAAACTGTTTTTT. The encoded protein is CASSEGAFNEKLFF.

A single count supports this clone. J is TRBJ2-7 and V is TRBV6-2 or TRBV6-3, with TRBD2 matching 7 bases. Germline V CDR1 and CDR2: MNHEY, SVGEGT. The CDR3 runs 15 residues. Unmatched junction bases numbered 8, after V lost 3 bases and J lost 3 bases. The CDR3 DNA reads as TGTGCCAGCAGTTATACGCCGGGACTAAGCTACGAGCAGTACGTC. Translated, it gives CASSYTPGLSYEQYV.

The rearrangement uses TRBV4-1 and TRBJ2-2, with 11 nucleotides matching TRBD1. Unmatched junction bases numbered 3, after V lost 4 bases and J lost 5 bases. Germline CDR1 MGHRA, CDR2 YSYEKL. This CDR3 has 15 residues. The CDR3 is CASSRGTGGTGELFF. The CDR3 DNA reads TGCGCCAGCAGCCGAGGGACAGGGGGAACCGGGGAGCTGTTTTTT.

The chain is built from TRBV30 and TRBJ1-1, with 10 bases fitting TRBD1. The CDR3 is made up of 15 amino acids. Germline CDR1 and CDR2: GTSNPN and SVGIG (reference sequence). V lost 3 bases to trimming and J lost 2 bases; unmatched junction nucleotides: 6. CDR3 in DNA: TGTGCCTGGAGAAGACAGGGGGCAGGAAACACTGAAGCTTTCTTT. This encodes CAWRRQGAGNTEAFF.

This clone was counted between two and nine times. The J gene is TRBJ1-3, the V gene TRBV24-1; D might be TRBD1 (5 bases). Germline V gene lookup returns CDR1 KGHDR and CDR2 SFDVKD. The CDR3 spans 17 residues. The V end was cut by 3 bases, the J end by 1 base, with 15 bases between. The CDR3 spells CATSDPTGYRSGNTIYF. The CDR3 coding sequence is TGTGCCACCAGTGATCCTACAGGCTATCGATCTGGAAACACCATATATTTT.

This sequence joins TRBV5-4 and TRBJ1-2; 9 bases agree with TRBD1. The CDR3 extends over 15 amino acids. The germline V gene has CDR1 SGHNT and CDR2 YYREEE (reference sequence). V lost 5 bases to trimming and J lost 5 bases; unmatched junction nucleotides: 10. The CDR3 loop is CASSTSQGAWYGYTF. In DNA, the CDR3 is TGTGCCAGCAGTACATCACAGGGGGCTTGGTATGGCTACACCTTC.

This rearrangement joins TRBV2 to TRBJ1-5; TRBD1 matches 8 bases. J was trimmed by 0 bases and V by 6 bases; bases with no gene match: 4. In germline, CDR1 is SNHLY, CDR2 FYNNEI. The CDR3 extends over 15 amino acids. CDR3 sequence (DNA): TGTGCCAGCAGACAGGGGGACAATAGCAATCAGCCCCAGCATTTT. Encoded protein: CASRQGDNSNQPQHF.

The V gene is TRBV5-1, the J gene TRBJ2-5, with TRBD2 matching 10 bases. CDR3 size: 15 residues. The V segment lost 3 bases and the J segment 2 bases; nucleotides outside the gene matches: 4. Germline CDR1 reads SGHRS; CDR2 reads YFSETQ. The CDR3 sequence is CASSSMTSGQETQYF. CDR3 nucleotides: TGCGCCAGCAGCTCAATGACTAGCGGGCAAGAGACCCAGTACTTC. Full variable domain (remainder filled in from reference TRBV5-1 and TRBJ2-5): KAGVTQTPRYLIKTRGQQVTLSCSPISGHRSVSWYQQTPGQGLQFLFEYFSETQRNKGNFPGRFSGRQFSNSRSEMNVSTLELGDSALYLCASSSMTSGQETQYFGPGTRLLVL.

The sample holds one count of this clone. The chain carries TRBV6-1 and TRBJ2-7, with 7 bases matching TRBD1. The CDR3 runs 12 residues. The germline V gene has CDR1 MNHNS and CDR2 SASEGT. The V and J ends lost 1 base and 10 bases, in that order; junction bases with no gene match: 4. Written as DNA, the CDR3 is TGTGCCAGCAGTGAAGGAGGGGGCGCCCAGTACGTC. Its translation is CASSEGGGAQYV.

The rearrangement uses TRBV5-3 and TRBJ2-7; 8 bases line up with TRBD1. TRBV5-3 is sorted into the ORF group, with uncertain function. CDR3 size: 17 residues. The ends lost 4 bases at V and 4 bases at J; junction bases unmatched: 16. This chain's CDR3 is CARSHPGVPDRAYEQYV. CDR3 bases: TGTGCCAGAAGCCATCCAGGGGTACCGGACAGGGCTTACGAGCAGTACGTC.

The chain recombines TRBV5-4 with TRBJ2-1; TRBD2 aligns across 9 bases. Germline-derived CDR1 and CDR2 are SGHNT and YYREEE (reference sequence). V lost 1 base and J lost 7; bases outside the gene matches: 9. The CDR3 spans 16 residues. CDR3 sequence reads: CASSLRMAGGSNEQFF. CDR3 nucleotides: TGTGCCAGCAGCTTGAGGATGGCGGGGGGGTCAAATGAGCAGTTCTTC.

V is TRBV9 and J is TRBJ1-1; the D gene is possibly TRBD1 (6 bases). The CDR3 runs 13 residues. Trimming took 3 bases from V and 10 from J, leaving 16 bases between them. The germline CDR1 and CDR2 sequences are SGDLS and YYNGEE. The CDR3 DNA follows: TGTGCCAGCAGCGCACGGGGGGCAGGGACAGCTTTCTTT. It yields the protein CASSARGAGTAFF.